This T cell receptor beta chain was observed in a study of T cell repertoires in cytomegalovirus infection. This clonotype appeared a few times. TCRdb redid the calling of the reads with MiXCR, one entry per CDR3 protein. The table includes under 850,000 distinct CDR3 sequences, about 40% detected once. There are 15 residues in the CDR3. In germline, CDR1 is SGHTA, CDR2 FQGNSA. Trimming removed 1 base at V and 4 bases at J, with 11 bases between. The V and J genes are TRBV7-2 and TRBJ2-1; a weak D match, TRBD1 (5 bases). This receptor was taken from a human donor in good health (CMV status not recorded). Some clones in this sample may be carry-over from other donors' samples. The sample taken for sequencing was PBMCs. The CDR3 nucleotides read TGTGCCAGCAGCTTAGTTCAGGGTCGGTACAATGAGCAGTTCTTC. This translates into CASSLVQGRYNEQFF.